This T cell receptor beta chain was captured in a study of beta chain features in type 1 diabetes. The CDR3 runs 15 residues. Per germline, CDR1 SGHKS and CDR2 YYEKEE (reference sequence). Trimming shortened V by 3 bases and J by 6 bases, and 15 bases separated the two germline ends. As to this clone: The antigen is not known.

Expressed TCRB transcripts were sequenced because the isolated RNA had all been reverse transcribed beforehand. Assay: immunoSEQ multiplex PCR; the TCRdb copy retains only in-frame clones and omits some. The sample carries a few hundred thousand clones, around a quarter recorded once. Findings and caveats of the study: More deletions and fewer insertions at VDJ junctions were found in patients with type 1 diabetes. In the patient group, naive, central memory and Treg TCRB repertoires seemed more alike than in the healthy donor group.

The receptor comes from a man in his thirties or forties in good health. The sample consisted of central memory CD4+ T cells from blood. V and J are TRBV5-5 and TRBJ1-4, with D perhaps TRBD1 (6 bases). CDR3 coding DNA: TGTGCCAGCAGCTCCAAGGGGACACACGATGAAAAACTGTTTTTT. It translates to CASSSKGTHDEKLFF.